Following are 8 T cell receptor beta chains from one sample sequenced in a study of regulatory T cells in long-lasting Graves disease. Both iRepertoire HTBI primers and Arm-PCR of CDR3 regions were used to build the TCR beta libraries. MiXCR, applied by TCRdb to the multiplex PCR reads, yields one record per CDR3 protein. The table records hundreds of thousands of distinct CDR3 sequences, roughly 16% of them present only once. Time point specified: newly diagnosed GD, antithyroid drugs for less than 3 months. PBMCs provided the RNA from which the TCR library was made. This same sample was also part of a study on T cells in Graves' hyperthyroidism and ophthalmopathy.

The specimen was peripheral blood mononuclear cells (PBMCs), collected at new diagnosis, from a patient treated with antithyroid drugs. All receptors derive from a woman aged 30 to 39 with Graves disease.

This clonotype was seen only once. The J gene is TRBJ2-6, the V gene TRBV30; weak D call: TRBD2 (5 bases). Germline CDR1 is GTSNPN and CDR2 is SVGIG (reference sequence). This CDR3 spans 14 amino acids. The V gene lost 0 bases and the J gene lost 4 bases, with 7 bases spanning the gap. In nucleotides, the CDR3 is TGTGCCTGGAGTGTATCGGGAGGGGCCAACGTCCTGACTTTC. Translating gives CAWSVSGGANVLTF.

This clonotype was counted ten times or more. The V call is TRBV7-9, the J call TRBJ1-1; 7 positions match TRBD1. Germline-derived CDR1 and CDR2 are SEHNR and FQNEAQ (reference sequence). V lost 3 bases, J lost 0 bases, and 1 base stayed unmatched. This CDR3 has 14 amino acids. CDR3 amino acids: CASSLGQMNTEAFF. The CDR3 DNA sequence: TGTGCCAGCAGCTTGGGACAGATGAACACTGAAGCTTTCTTT.

Ten or more counts support this clonotype. The chain is built from TRBV2 and TRBJ1-2; possibly TRBD1 for D (6 bases). CDR1 and CDR2 (germline): SNHLY, FYNNEI. The length of the CDR3 is 15 residues. Trimming left V 0 bases short and J 8 bases short, with 16 bases between. The CDR3 DNA sequence: TGTGCCAGCAGTGAAGCGGAAAGCAGGGGCATGGGCTACACCTTC. Its translation: CASSEAESRGMGYTF.

This clonotype was recorded at least ten times. DNA for the CDR3: TGTGCCAGCAGCCGACTAGCGGGCTCCTACGAGCAGTACTTC. Amino acid sequence: CASSRLAGSYEQYF. V and J are TRBV28 and TRBJ2-7; 10 nucleotides align to TRBD2. V trimming: 6 bases; J trimming: 0 bases; junction bases outside the gene matches: 2. The CDR3 has 14 amino acids. Germline lookup yields CDR1 MDHEN and CDR2 SYDVKM. The entire variable domain, with the rest obtained from reference TRBV28 and TRBJ2-7, is as follows: DVKVTQSSRYLVKRTGEKVFLECVQDMDHENMFWYRQDPGLGLRLIYFSYDVKMKEKGDIPEGYSVSREKKERFSLILESASTNQTSMYLCASSRLAGSYEQYFGPGTRLTVT.

This clonotype was recorded a few times. The rearrangement uses TRBV29-1 and TRBJ2-5; possible D gene TRBD2, 6 bases. This CDR3 contains 14 residues. CDR1 is SQVTM and CDR2 is ANQGSEA in the germline V gene. The germline V and J ends were trimmed by 2 bases and 6 bases, with 16 bases remaining between them. CDR3 amino acids: CSVETGLRRQTQYF. CDR3 in DNA: TGCAGCGTTGAAACGGGACTCAGGAGGCAGACCCAGTACTTC. Combining the CDR3 with reference TRBV29-1 and TRBJ2-5 gives the whole variable domain SAVISQKPSRDICQRGTSLTIQCQVDSQVTMMFWYRQQPGQSLTLIATANQGSEATYESGFVIDKFPISRPNLTFSTLTVSNMSPEDSSIYLCSVETGLRRQTQYFGPGTRLLVL.

This chain connects TRBV19 to TRBJ2-1; 8 bases are a match to TRBD2. The CDR3 sequence is 16 residues long. From germline, CDR1 is LNHDA and CDR2 SQIVND (reference sequence). After removal of 7 bases from V and 5 bases from J, the junction contained 13 bases not matched to a gene. In DNA form, the CDR3 reads TGTGCCAGTAATTTGGGTCCGAGCGGGAGCAACAATGAGCAGTTCTTC. Encoded protein: CASNLGPSGSNNEQFF. The whole variable domain, remainder taken from reference TRBV19 and TRBJ2-1, is DGGITQSPKYLFRKEGQNVTLSCEQNLNHDAMYWYRQDPGQGLRLIYYSQIVNDFQKGDIAEGYSVSREKKESFPLTVTSAQKNPTAFYLCASNLGPSGSNNEQFFGPGTRLTVL.

This clonotype was picked up many times. The J gene is TRBJ1-5, the V gene TRBV12-3 or TRBV12-4; possibly TRBD1 for D (6 bases). Trimming cost V 6 bases and J 6 bases, with 12 bases left between them. The CDR3 contains 13 residues. This CDR3 reads CASSPRGAQPQHF. The CDR3 DNA sequence: TGTGCCAGCAGCCCCCGGGGGGCTCAGCCCCAGCATTTT.

This clonotype was observed a handful of times. This chain links TRBV30 with TRBJ1-5; D is ambiguous. CDR3 length equals 14 residues. The V gene lost 4 bases and the J gene lost 4 bases, with 14 bases spanning the gap. Germline V CDR1 and CDR2: GTSNPN, SVGIG (reference sequence). The CDR3 nucleotides read TGTGCCTGGACCGCAACAGCCACGAATCAGCCCCAGCATTTT. It specifies CAWTATATNQPQHF. Full variable domain (rest looked up from reference TRBV30 and TRBJ1-5): SQTIHQWPATLVQPVGSPLSLECTVEGTSNPNLYWYRQAAGRGLQLLFYSVGIGQISSEVPQNLSASRPQDRQFILSSKKLLLSDSGFYLCAWTATATNQPQHFGDGTRLSIL.